These T cell receptor beta chains were read from a single sample in a study of cytomegalovirus exposure and HLA in healthy donors. The assay was immunoSEQ multiplex PCR, and TCRdb's table has in-frame clones only and misses some. The sample holds some 120,000 clones; under 85% are singletons and the top ten take 5.8%. Sequencing was carried out using PBMCs. Receptor source: a woman between 45 and 60 years old in good health and CMV-seropositive. Both conserved end residues are part of each CDR3. The D gene is left open where the match is weak.

j_call	d_call	v_call	cdr3_aa
TRBJ2-5	NA	TRBV7-2	CASSLAIARQETQYF
TRBJ1-1	TRBD1	TRBV6-5	CASSVTGSEAFF
TRBJ1-6	TRBD1	TRBV5-1	CASSLAGDREVSPLHF
TRBJ1-2	NA	TRBV15	CATSIDTGYGYTF
TRBJ2-3	NA	TRBV25-1	CASGGSGAISTDTQYF
TRBJ1-4	NA	TRBV9	CASSVTGGGPSSPEKLFF
TRBJ1-2	TRBD1	TRBV6-1	CASSVQGAVGYGYTF
TRBJ2-2	TRBD2	TRBV7-2	CASSLRTSGGVGVGELFF
TRBJ1-1	NA	TRBV5-1	CASSVPGMTNTEAFF
TRBJ2-7	NA	TRBV18	CASSPTRTTTYEQYF
TRBJ2-7	TRBD2	TRBV4-2	CASSQGTSGGSSYEQYF
TRBJ2-1	NA	TRBV25-1	CASSLNTRGSSYNEQFF
TRBJ2-3	TRBD2	TRBV4-3	CASPPAVRGLADTDTQYF
TRBJ1-1	NA	TRBV27	CASSPGGAGLNTEAFF
TRBJ1-2	TRBD1	TRBV11-3	CASSLDGQGSANYGYTF
TRBJ2-7	NA	TRBV5-6	CASTPLGTSYYEQYF
TRBJ2-7	NA	TRBV12-5	CASGLELLYEQYF
TRBJ1-2	NA	TRBV27	CASSHQGQGVRYGYTF
TRBJ2-7	TRBD2	TRBV10-2	CASAGLAGEEQYF
TRBJ1-2	NA	TRBV28	CASRLMEGYTF
TRBJ1-2	TRBD1	TRBV29-1	CSVGPGDSITGGNGYTF
TRBJ2-7	TRBD1	TRBV5-1	CASSLIGQVTYEQYF
TRBJ2-4	NA	TRBV15	CATSRGAGLLNIQYF
TRBJ1-1	NA	TRBV11-2	CASSFDLTMNTEAFF
TRBJ2-3	TRBD2	TRBV5-1	CASSPGLAGHTDTQYF
TRBJ2-3	TRBD1	TRBV5-4	CASSLRTGGLDTQYF
TRBJ2-5	NA	TRBV18	CASSPEDETQYF
TRBJ2-4	TRBD1	TRBV11-1	CASSLDRGNIQYF
TRBJ2-1	TRBD2	TRBV7-2	CASSLGGGAYNEQFF
TRBJ2-6	NA	TRBV18	CASSPRDIQSGANVLTF
TRBJ2-3	NA	TRBV14	CASSQVGRSTDTQYF
TRBJ1-4	NA	TRBV4-1	CASSRGGATNEKLFF
TRBJ2-3	TRBD2	TRBV25-1	CASGEGLADTQYF
TRBJ2-7	TRBD2	TRBV7-9	CASRAAGLAGTGLLGEQYF
TRBJ1-2	NA	TRBV28	CASSQLHGGYTF
TRBJ2-3	TRBD2	TRBV7-2	CASSLTKGLPKGTDTQYF
TRBJ1-1	NA	TRBV10-3	CAISVESGLNTEAFF
TRBJ1-2	TRBD1	TRBV4-1	CASSQDRQGAQNYGYTF
TRBJ2-1	NA	TRBV2	CASSEGWAGRGYNEQFF
TRBJ1-4	NA	TRBV7-9	CASREGGTNEKLFF
TRBJ1-2	NA	TRBV14	CASSQEGSAGGGYTF
NA	NA	TRBV2	CASSGTLYEQYF
TRBJ1-6	NA	TRBV5-1	CASSGAGDNNSPLHF
TRBJ1-2	NA	TRBV7-9	CASSLVAPPDGYTF
TRBJ2-6	NA	TRBV29-1	CRGGESGANVLTF
TRBJ1-6	TRBD1	TRBV5-4	CASSPGGQGRSPLHF
TRBJ1-2	TRBD1	TRBV6-5	CASSRDRIYGYTF
TRBJ2-3	TRBD2	TRBV6-4	CASSGAGGSNTQYF
TRBJ1-6	TRBD1	TRBV19	CASSPTGTGSNSPLHF
TRBJ2-7	TRBD1	TRBV5-1	CASSFFGGQAYEQYF